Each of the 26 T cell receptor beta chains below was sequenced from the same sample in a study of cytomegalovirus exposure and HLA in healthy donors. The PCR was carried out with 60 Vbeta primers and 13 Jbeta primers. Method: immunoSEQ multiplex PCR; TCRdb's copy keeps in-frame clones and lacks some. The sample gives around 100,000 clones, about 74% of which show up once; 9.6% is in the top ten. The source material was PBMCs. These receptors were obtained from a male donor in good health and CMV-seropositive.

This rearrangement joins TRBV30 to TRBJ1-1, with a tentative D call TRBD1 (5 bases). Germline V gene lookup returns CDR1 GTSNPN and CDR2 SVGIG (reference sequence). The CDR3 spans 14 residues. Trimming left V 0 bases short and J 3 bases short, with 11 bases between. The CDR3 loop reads CAWSVSVRDTEAFF. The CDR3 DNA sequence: TGTGCCTGGAGTGTGAGTGTCAGGGACACTGAAGCTTTCTTT.

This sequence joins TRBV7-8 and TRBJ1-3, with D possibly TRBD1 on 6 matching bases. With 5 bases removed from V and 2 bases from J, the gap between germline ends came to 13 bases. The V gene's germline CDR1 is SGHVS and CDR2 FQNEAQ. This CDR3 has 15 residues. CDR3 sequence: CASSPRRGTGNTIYF. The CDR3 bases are TGTGCCAGCAGCCCCCGCAGGGGAACTGGAAACACCATATATTTT. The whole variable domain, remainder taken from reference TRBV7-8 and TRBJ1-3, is GAGVSQSPRYKVAKRGQDVALRCDPISGHVSLFWYQQALGQGPEFLTYFQNEAQLDKSGLPSDRFFAERPEGSVSTLKIQRTQQEDSAVYLCASSPRRGTGNTIYFGEGSWLTVV.

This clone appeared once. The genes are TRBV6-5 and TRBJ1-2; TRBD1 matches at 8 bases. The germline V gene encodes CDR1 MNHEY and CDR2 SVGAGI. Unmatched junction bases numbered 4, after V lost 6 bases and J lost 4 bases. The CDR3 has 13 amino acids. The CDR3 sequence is CASSRDRGYGYTF. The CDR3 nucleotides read TGTGCCAGCAGCCGCGACAGGGGCTATGGCTACACCTTC.

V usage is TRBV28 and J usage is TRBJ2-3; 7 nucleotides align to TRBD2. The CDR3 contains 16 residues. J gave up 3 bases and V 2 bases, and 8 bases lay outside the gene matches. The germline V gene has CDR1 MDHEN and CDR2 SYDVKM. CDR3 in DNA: TGTGCCAGCAGTTTACCTGCGGGAGCCCGGACAGATACGCAGTATTTT. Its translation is CASSLPAGARTDTQYF.

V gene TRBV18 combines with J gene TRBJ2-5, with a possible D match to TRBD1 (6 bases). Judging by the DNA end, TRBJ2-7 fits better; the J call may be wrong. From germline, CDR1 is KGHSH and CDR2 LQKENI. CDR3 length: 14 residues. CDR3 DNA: TGTGCCAGCTCACAGGACAGCTTCTCCTACGAGCAGTACTTC. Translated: CASSQDSFSYEQYF.

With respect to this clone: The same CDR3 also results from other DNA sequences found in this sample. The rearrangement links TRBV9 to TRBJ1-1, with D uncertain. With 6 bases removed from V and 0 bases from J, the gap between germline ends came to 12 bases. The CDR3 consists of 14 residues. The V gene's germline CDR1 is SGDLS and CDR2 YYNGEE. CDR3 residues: CASTFRRMNTEAFF. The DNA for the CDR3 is TGTGCCAGCACTTTCCGCAGAATGAACACTGAAGCTTTCTTT.

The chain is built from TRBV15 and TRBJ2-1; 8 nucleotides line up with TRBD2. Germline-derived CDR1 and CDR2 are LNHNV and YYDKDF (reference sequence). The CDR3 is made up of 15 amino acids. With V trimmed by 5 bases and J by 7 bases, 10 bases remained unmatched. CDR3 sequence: CATSETGTRRNEQFF. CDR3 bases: TGTGCCACCAGCGAAACCGGGACTAGAAGGAATGAGCAGTTCTTC. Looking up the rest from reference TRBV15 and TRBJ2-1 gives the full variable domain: DAMVIQNPRYQVTQFGKPVTLSCSQTLNHNVMYWYQQKSSQAPKLLFHYYDKDFNNEADTPDNFQSRRPNTSFCFLDIRSPGLGDTAMYLCATSETGTRRNEQFFGPGTRLTVL.

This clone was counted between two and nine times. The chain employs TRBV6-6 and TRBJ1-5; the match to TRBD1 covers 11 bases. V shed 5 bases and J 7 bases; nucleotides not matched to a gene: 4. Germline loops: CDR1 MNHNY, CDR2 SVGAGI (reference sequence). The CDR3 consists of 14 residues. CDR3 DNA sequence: TGTGCCAGCAGTCGCCGGGACAGGGGGCAGCCCCAGCATTTT. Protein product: CASSRRDRGQPQHF.

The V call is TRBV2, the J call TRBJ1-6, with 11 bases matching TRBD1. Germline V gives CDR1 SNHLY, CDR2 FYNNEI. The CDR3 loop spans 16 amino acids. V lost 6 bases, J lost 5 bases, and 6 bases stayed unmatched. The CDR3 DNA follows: TGTGCCAGCAGACGGGACAGGGGGGCGAATAATTCACCCCTCCACTTT. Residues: CASRRDRGANNSPLHF.

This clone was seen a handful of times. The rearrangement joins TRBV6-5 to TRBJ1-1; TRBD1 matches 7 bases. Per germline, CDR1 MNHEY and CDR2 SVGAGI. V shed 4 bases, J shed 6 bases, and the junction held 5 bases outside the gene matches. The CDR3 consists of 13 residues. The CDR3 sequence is CASSSGQESEAFF. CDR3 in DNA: TGTGCCAGCAGTTCTGGACAGGAGTCTGAAGCTTTCTTT.

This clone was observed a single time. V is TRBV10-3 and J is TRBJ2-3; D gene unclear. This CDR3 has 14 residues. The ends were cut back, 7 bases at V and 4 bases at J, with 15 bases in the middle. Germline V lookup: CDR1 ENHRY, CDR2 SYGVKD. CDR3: CAITGSTESDTQYF. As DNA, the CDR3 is TGTGCCATCACCGGGTCGACGGAGTCAGATACGCAGTATTTT.

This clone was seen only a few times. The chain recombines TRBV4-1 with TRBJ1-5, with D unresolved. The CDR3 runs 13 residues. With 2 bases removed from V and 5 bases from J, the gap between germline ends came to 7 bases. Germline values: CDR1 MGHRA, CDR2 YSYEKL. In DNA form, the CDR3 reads TGCGCCAGCAGCCAATCGTATGATCAGCCCCAGCATTTT. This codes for CASSQSYDQPQHF.

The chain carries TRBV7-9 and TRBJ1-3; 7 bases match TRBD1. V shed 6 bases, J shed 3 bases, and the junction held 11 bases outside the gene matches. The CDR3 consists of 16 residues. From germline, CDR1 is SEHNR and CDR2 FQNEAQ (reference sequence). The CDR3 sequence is CASSKRQGARGNTIYF. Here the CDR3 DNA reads TGTGCCAGCAGTAAGAGACAGGGAGCGCGTGGAAACACCATATATTTT.

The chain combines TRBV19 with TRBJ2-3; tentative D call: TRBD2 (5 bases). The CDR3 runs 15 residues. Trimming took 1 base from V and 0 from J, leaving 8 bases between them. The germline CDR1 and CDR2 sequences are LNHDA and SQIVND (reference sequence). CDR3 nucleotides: TGTGCCAGTAGTATAGGCCGGACTAGCACAGATACGCAGTATTTT. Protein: CASSIGRTSTDTQYF.

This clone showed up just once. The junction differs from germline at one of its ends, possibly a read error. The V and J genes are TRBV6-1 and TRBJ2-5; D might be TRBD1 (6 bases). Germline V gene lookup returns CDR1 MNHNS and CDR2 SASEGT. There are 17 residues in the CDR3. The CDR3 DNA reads TGTGCCAGCAGTCAAGCCAGGGGATCCAATATCCAAGAGACCCAGTACTTC. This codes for CASSQARGSNIQETQYF.

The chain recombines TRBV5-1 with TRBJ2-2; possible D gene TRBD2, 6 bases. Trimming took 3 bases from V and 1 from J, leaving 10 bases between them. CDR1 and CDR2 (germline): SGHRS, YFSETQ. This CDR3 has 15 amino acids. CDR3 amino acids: CASSSGLGNTGELFF. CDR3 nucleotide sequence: TGCGCCAGCAGCTCGGGACTCGGGAACACCGGGGAGCTGTTTTTT.

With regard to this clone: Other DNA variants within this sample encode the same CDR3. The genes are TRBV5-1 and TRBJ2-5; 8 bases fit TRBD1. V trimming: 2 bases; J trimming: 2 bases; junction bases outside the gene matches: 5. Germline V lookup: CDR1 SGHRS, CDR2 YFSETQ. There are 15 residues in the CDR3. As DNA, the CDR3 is TGCGCCAGCAGCTTAGGAGGACAGGGACAAGAGACCCAGTACTTC. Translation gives CASSLGGQGQETQYF.

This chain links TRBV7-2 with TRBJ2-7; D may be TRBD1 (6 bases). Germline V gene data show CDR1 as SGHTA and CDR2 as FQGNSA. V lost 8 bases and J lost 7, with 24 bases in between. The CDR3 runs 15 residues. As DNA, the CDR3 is TGTGCCAGCGTATCTTCACAGGGCGCCTTTGGGGAGCAGTACTTC. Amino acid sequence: CASVSSQGAFGEQYF.

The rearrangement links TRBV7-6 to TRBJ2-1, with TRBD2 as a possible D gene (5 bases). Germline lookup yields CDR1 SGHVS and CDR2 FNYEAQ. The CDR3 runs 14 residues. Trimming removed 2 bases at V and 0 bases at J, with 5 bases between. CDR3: CASSLSGSYNEQFF. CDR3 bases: TGTGCCAGCAGCTTAAGCGGCTCCTACAATGAGCAGTTCTTC.

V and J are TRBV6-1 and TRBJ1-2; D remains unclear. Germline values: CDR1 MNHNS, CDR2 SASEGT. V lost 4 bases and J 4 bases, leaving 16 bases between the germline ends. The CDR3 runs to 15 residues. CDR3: CASSGRDIFGYGYTF. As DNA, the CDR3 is TGTGCCAGCAGTGGTCGGGATATCTTTGGCTATGGCTACACCTTC.

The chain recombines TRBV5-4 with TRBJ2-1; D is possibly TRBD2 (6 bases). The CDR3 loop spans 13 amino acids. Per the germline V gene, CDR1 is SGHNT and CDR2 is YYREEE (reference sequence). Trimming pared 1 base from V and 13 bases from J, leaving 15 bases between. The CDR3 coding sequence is TGTGCCAGCAGCTTGCCTAGCGAAATGCCCCAGTTCTTC. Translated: CASSLPSEMPQFF. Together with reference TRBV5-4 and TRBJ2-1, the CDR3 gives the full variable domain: ETGVTQSPTHLIKTRGQQVTLRCSSQSGHNTVSWYQQALGQGPQFIFQYYREEENGRGNFPPRFSGLQFPNYSSELNVNALELDDSALYLCASSLPSEMPQFFGPGTRLTVL.

CDR3 nucleotide sequence: TGCGCCAGCAGCCAAGGTAGCGGGAGGGCGGGAGAGCAGTTCTTC. This encodes CASSQGSGRAGEQFF. The chain is built from TRBV4-3 and TRBJ2-1; 11 positions match TRBD2. Germline CDR1 reads LGHNA; CDR2 reads YSLEER. J was trimmed by 10 bases and V by 1 base; bases with no gene match: 6. This CDR3 is 15 amino acids long.

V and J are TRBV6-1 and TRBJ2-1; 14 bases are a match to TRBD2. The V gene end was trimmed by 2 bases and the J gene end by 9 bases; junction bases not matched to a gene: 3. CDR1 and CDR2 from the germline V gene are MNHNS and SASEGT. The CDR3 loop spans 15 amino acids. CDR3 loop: CASSEQTSGRGEQFF. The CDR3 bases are TGTGCCAGCAGTGAACAGACTAGCGGGAGGGGTGAGCAGTTCTTC.

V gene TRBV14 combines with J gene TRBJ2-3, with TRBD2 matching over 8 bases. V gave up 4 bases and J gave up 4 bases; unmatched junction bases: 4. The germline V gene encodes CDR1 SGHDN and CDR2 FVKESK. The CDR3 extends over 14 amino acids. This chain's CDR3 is CASSLKAGADTQYF. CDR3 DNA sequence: TGTGCCAGCAGCCTCAAAGCGGGAGCAGATACGCAGTATTTT. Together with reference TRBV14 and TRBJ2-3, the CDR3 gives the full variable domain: EAGVTQFPSHSVIEKGQTVTLRCDPISGHDNLYWYRRVMGKEIKFLLHFVKESKQDESGMPNNRFLAERTGGTYSTLKVQPAELEDSGVYFCASSLKAGADTQYFGPGTRLTVL.

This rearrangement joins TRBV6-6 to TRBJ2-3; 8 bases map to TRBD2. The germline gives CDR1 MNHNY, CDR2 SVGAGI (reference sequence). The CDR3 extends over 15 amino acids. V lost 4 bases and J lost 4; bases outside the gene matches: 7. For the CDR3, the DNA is TGTGCCAGCAGTTCCGGACTAGCTCTCGCAGATACGCAGTATTTT. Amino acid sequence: CASSSGLALADTQYF.

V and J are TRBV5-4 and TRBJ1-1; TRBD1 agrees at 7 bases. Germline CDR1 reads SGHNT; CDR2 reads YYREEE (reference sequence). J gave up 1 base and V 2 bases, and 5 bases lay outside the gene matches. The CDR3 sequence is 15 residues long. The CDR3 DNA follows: TGTGCCAGCAGCTTAGTCGGGACAGCGAACACTGAAGCTTTCTTT. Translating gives CASSLVGTANTEAFF.